Below are 3 T cell receptor beta chains sequenced from a single sample in a study of human T cells and chemical hapten exposure. TCRdb analysed the RACE reads with MiXCR anew, one entry per CDR3 protein. The sample gives 70,000 to 80,000 distinct CDR3 sequences, around a third of which show up once; about 8.1% is in the top ten. Time point defined: patch test 1, 2 weeks after DPC sensitization. Stated treatment: therapeutic diphenylcyclopropenone sensitization with weekly scalp DPC. The source material was whole blood, sampled in connection with sensitization to the hapten diphenylcyclopropenone (DPC). The receptors stem from a man aged 35-49 years with alopecia areata. Some clones in this sample may be carry-over from other donors' samples.

This chain uses TRBV5-6 with TRBJ2-5, with D perhaps matching TRBD1 (6 bases). The V and J ends lost 3 bases and 7 bases respectively, with 19 bases between them. From germline, CDR1 is SGHDT and CDR2 YYEEEE. This CDR3 spans 15 amino acids. The CDR3 DNA reads as TGTGCCAGCAGCTCCCGGTCCAGGGGCCGGGGGACCCAGTACTTC. Encoded protein: CASSSRSRGRGTQYF.

This sequence joins TRBV6-2 or TRBV6-3 and TRBJ2-3, with 9 bases matching TRBD2. The trim removed 2 bases at V and 3 bases at J, leaving 9 bases unmatched. Germline CDR1 MNHEY, CDR2 SVGEGT. The CDR3 is 17 amino acids. CDR3 protein: CASSYGAGGPYTDTQYF. The CDR3 nucleotides are TGTGCCAGCAGTTACGGAGCGGGAGGCCCCTATACAGATACGCAGTATTTT.

The rearrangement links TRBV27 to TRBJ2-5; a weak D match, TRBD2 (6 bases). Germline V gene lookup returns CDR1 MNHEY and CDR2 SMNVEV (reference sequence). This CDR3 spans 13 amino acids. Trimming pared 5 bases from V and 3 bases from J, leaving 10 bases between. The CDR3 DNA follows: TGTGCCAGCAGTACCGGGGGTGAAGAGACCCAGTACTTC. This encodes CASSTGGEETQYF.